The present T cell receptor (beta chain) was sequenced within a study of blood T cell repertoires in COVID-19. Study at large: Both acute and convalescent COVID-19 samples were obtained from the United States, Italy and Spain. In each case, the material was cDNA or gDNA derived from T cells, B-cell-depleted T cells, or PBMCs.

Profiled with immunoSEQ multiplex PCR; TCRdb holds only in-frame clones, not every one. The repertoire consists of approximately 530,000 clones, with 85% to 90% occurring once and the leading ten covering 7.8%. Patients from Seattle were sampled longitudinally, starting during active infection. The V end was cut by 4 bases, the J end by 2 bases, with 8 bases between. From germline, CDR1 is SQVTM and CDR2 ANQGSEA. The CDR3 loop spans 12 amino acids. The chain is built from TRBV29-1 and TRBJ1-1; the D gene is possibly TRBD1 (5 bases). The material sequenced was peripheral blood. This TCR was recovered from a woman aged 45-59 years with COVID-19, enrolled during active disease. The DNA of the CDR3 is TGCAGCGTTGGGGGACTCAACACTGAAGCTTTCTTT. Its protein is CSVGGLNTEAFF.